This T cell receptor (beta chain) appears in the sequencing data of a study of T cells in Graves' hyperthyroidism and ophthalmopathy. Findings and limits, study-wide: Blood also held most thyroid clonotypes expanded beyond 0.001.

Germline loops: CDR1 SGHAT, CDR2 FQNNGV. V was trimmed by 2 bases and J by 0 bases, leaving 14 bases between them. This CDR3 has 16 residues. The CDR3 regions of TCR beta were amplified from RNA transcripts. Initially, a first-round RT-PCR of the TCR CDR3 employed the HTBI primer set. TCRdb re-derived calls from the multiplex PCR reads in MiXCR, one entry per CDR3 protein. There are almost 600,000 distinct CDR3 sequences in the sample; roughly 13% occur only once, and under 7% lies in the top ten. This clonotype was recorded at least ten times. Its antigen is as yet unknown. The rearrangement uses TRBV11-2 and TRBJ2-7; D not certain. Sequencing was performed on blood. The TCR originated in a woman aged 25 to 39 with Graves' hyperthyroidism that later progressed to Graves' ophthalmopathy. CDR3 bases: TGTGCCAGCAGCTTAAACGACGACACGAGCTCCTACGAGCAGTACTTC. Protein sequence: CASSLNDDTSSYEQYF.